Listed below are T cell receptor beta chains from one sample, sequenced in a study of blood T cell repertoires in COVID-19. Measured with immunoSEQ multiplex PCR; TCRdb has only the in-frame clones, and not every one. The profile shows roughly 100,000 clones, approximately 83% of them singletons. The specimen was peripheral blood. The receptors were sampled from a man aged 50-59 years with acute or convalescent COVID-19. Each CDR3 is given with its conserved first and last residue. Each record gives: J gene, clone size, D gene, V gene, CDR3 DNA, CDR3 protein. The D gene is left open where the match is weak. Clone size is stated in some rows and not others, as once, few, many or a class when expanded.

j_call: TRBJ2-1
clone_size: .
d_call: .
v_call: TRBV21-1
cdr3_nt: TGTGCCAGACCCCGGGGACTAGCGGATCAGGATGAGCAGTTCTTC
cdr3_aa: CARPRGLADQDEQFF

j_call: TRBJ2-1
clone_size: .
d_call: TRBD2
v_call: TRBV10-3
cdr3_nt: TGTGCCATCAGTGACGGGGGAGCTAGCGGGATTGATGAGCAGTTCTTC
cdr3_aa: CAISDGGASGIDEQFF

j_call: TRBJ2-7
clone_size: .
d_call: TRBD2
v_call: TRBV5-1
cdr3_nt: TGCGCCAGCAGCTTTACTAGCGGGAGGGCCCTCGAGCAGTACTTC
cdr3_aa: CASSFTSGRALEQYF

j_call: TRBJ2-1
clone_size: .
d_call: .
v_call: TRBV7-2
cdr3_nt: TGTGCCAGCAGCATATTAATAGTGGAGGCTAACAATGAGCAGTTCTTC
cdr3_aa: CASSILIVEANNEQFF

j_call: TRBJ1-6
clone_size: .
d_call: .
v_call: TRBV18
cdr3_nt: TGTGCCAGCTCACCAAGTTGGGCAGGGCTTTCACCCCTCCACTTT
cdr3_aa: CASSPSWAGLSPLHF

j_call: TRBJ2-7
clone_size: .
d_call: TRBD2
v_call: TRBV5-6
cdr3_nt: TGTGCCAGCAGTTATGGGGGGGTCTACGAGCAGTACTTC
cdr3_aa: CASSYGGVYEQYF

j_call: TRBJ1-4
clone_size: .
d_call: TRBD1
v_call: TRBV5-1
cdr3_nt: TGCGCCAGCAGCGGTAAACAGGGGGCAGGGGTTAATGAAAAACTGTTTTTT
cdr3_aa: CASSGKQGAGVNEKLFF

j_call: TRBJ2-4
clone_size: .
d_call: TRBD1
v_call: TRBV7-9
cdr3_nt: TGTGCCAGCAGCTTAGCTAGGACAGGGGAAAAAAACATTCAGTACTTC
cdr3_aa: CASSLARTGEKNIQYF

j_call: TRBJ1-6
clone_size: few
d_call: TRBD1
v_call: TRBV2
cdr3_nt: TGTGCCAGCAGTCGATGGACAGGGGTGGCCCTCCACTTT
cdr3_aa: CASSRWTGVALHF

j_call: TRBJ1-2
clone_size: .
d_call: .
v_call: TRBV6-1
cdr3_nt: TGTGCCAGCAGTGAACAAACAGGCAACTATGGCTACACCTTC
cdr3_aa: CASSEQTGNYGYTF

j_call: TRBJ2-2
clone_size: few
d_call: TRBD1
v_call: TRBV5-4
cdr3_nt: TGTGCCCTTGGGGGGACAGGGGAATTAGGGGCTCATCCCGGGGAGCTGTTTTTT
cdr3_aa: CALGGTGELGAHPGELFF

j_call: TRBJ1-5
clone_size: .
d_call: .
v_call: TRBV2
cdr3_nt: TGTGCCAGCAGTCCAAACCTGGAGAGCAATCAGCCCCAGCATTTT
cdr3_aa: CASSPNLESNQPQHF

j_call: TRBJ2-7
clone_size: .
d_call: .
v_call: TRBV6-5
cdr3_nt: TGTGCCAGCAGTTACTCCGGGGAGACCACTGGGGAGCAGTACTTC
cdr3_aa: CASSYSGETTGEQYF

j_call: TRBJ2-2
clone_size: .
d_call: TRBD2
v_call: TRBV19
cdr3_nt: TGTGCCATCAATAGCGGGTCCGGGGAGCTGTTTTTT
cdr3_aa: CAINSGSGELFF

j_call: TRBJ2-1
clone_size: .
d_call: TRBD2
v_call: TRBV6-6
cdr3_nt: TGTGCCAGCAGTACGGGACTAGCGGGATTGAATGAGCAGTTCTTC
cdr3_aa: CASSTGLAGLNEQFF

j_call: TRBJ2-6
clone_size: .
d_call: .
v_call: TRBV30
cdr3_nt: TGTGCCTGGAGTCGGGATAGCTCTGGGGCCAACGTCCTGACTTTC
cdr3_aa: CAWSRDSSGANVLTF

j_call: TRBJ1-2
clone_size: .
d_call: TRBD1
v_call: TRBV11-3
cdr3_nt: TGTGCCAGCAGCTGGGGACAGGGTGGCTACACCTTC
cdr3_aa: CASSWGQGGYTF

j_call: TRBJ1-1
clone_size: once
d_call: .
v_call: TRBV10-3
cdr3_nt: TGTGCCATCAGTGACGGGTATGGGTCAAACAGGAATCCCATGAACACTGAAGCTTTCTTT
cdr3_aa: CAISDGYGSNRNPMNTEAFF

j_call: TRBJ1-2
clone_size: .
d_call: .
v_call: TRBV11-2
cdr3_nt: TGTGCCAGCAGCTTAGACCCCCACGCCACAGCCCCCTATGGCTACACCTTC
cdr3_aa: CASSLDPHATAPYGYTF

j_call: TRBJ2-3
clone_size: .
d_call: .
v_call: TRBV5-1
cdr3_nt: TGCGCCAGCAGCAGGGGGACCACAGATACGCAGTATTTT
cdr3_aa: CASSRGTTDTQYF

j_call: TRBJ2-5
clone_size: .
d_call: TRBD1
v_call: TRBV7-3
cdr3_nt: TGTGCCAGCAGCTTAAGGACAGGGGGCGAGACCCAGTACTTC
cdr3_aa: CASSLRTGGETQYF